This note documents a single T cell receptor beta chain sequence. Its antigen is unidentified. Profiled with immunoSEQ multiplex PCR; TCRdb holds only in-frame clones, not every one. The table lists about 12,000 clones, 80% of them singletons. These data come from a study of OX40 agonist ivuxolimab in advanced cancers. For the study at large: Patients received the agonistic anti-OX40 (CD134) antibody ivuxolimab. Prior therapy, whether anti-PD-1, anti-PD-L1 or anti-CTLA-4, was allowed, and about 39% had some. Study-wide findings and caveats: On average, CD8+ T cells had more expanded clones than CD4+.

The CDR3 contains 14 residues. Germline V gene sequence: CDR1 SGHTA, CDR2 FQGTGA. The J segment lost 1 base and the V segment lost 5 bases, leaving 4 bases of the junction unmatched. The clonotype comes from an adult with an advanced solid tumor such as melanoma, head and neck, liver or kidney cancer. The chain has TRBV7-3 and TRBJ2-7; TRBD1 matches 8 bases. This sample comprised CD4+ or CD8+ T cells sorted from blood, obtained in a trial of the OX40 agonist ivuxolimab. CDR3 bases: TGTGCCAGCAGCCCCCGACAGGGGTCCTACGAGCAGTACTTC. Its protein product is CASSPRQGSYEQYF.